Each of the 20 T cell receptor beta chains below was sequenced from the same sample in a study of blood T cell repertoires in COVID-19. Some clones are missing from TCRdb's copy, which holds only in-frame ones; the method was immunoSEQ multiplex PCR. The table lists some 140,000 clones, roughly four fifths of them singletons, with around 1.7% in the top ten. Sequencing input: peripheral blood. The origin of the receptors is a man at least 80 years old with acute or convalescent COVID-19.

The V call is TRBV10-1, the J call TRBJ2-1; D perhaps matches TRBD1 (6 bases). This CDR3 contains 15 residues. Deletions cut 3 bases from V and 8 bases from J, with 17 bases between. Looked up from germline, CDR1 is WNHNN and CDR2 is SYGVQD (reference sequence). The CDR3 region has the DNA TGCGCCAGCAGTGATACGGGCCAGGGGATGGATGAGCAGTTCTTC. This gives the protein CASSDTGQGMDEQFF.

This clone was seen only once. The chain combines TRBV19 with TRBJ2-7; 9 bases are shared with TRBD2. Germline lookup yields CDR1 LNHDA and CDR2 SQIVND (reference sequence). CDR3 length equals 12 residues. The CDR3 reads CPYPSAGGEQYV. CDR3 in DNA: TGTCCCTACCCCTCAGCGGGGGGCGAGCAGTACGTC.

This clone has more than one count but fewer than ten. V usage is TRBV18 and J usage is TRBJ1-3; tentative D call: TRBD1 (6 bases). This CDR3 is 17 amino acids long. V gave up 5 bases and J gave up 0 bases, with 17 bases separating them. Per the germline V gene, CDR1 is KGHSH and CDR2 is LQKENI. The CDR3 region has the DNA TGTGCCAGCTCAGCCTATTCGGGGGGCAACTCTGGAAACACCATATATTTT. Protein: CASSAYSGGNSGNTIYF.

The rearrangement uses TRBV3-1 (or the pseudogene TRBV3-2) and TRBJ2-1; D not certain. This CDR3 spans 15 amino acids. Germline CDR1 and CDR2: LGHDT and YNNKEL (reference sequence). V lost 1 base, J lost 4 bases, and 11 bases lay in between. The CDR3 spells CASSQAGLGYNEQFF. CDR3 coding DNA: TGTGCCAGCAGCCAAGCTGGTCTAGGTTACAATGAGCAGTTCTTC.

Details on this clone: At one end the junction does not follow the germline gene, possibly because of a read error. The CDR3 DNA sequence: TGTGCTAGCAGCTTAGCGCTGGGACAGCGCAATGAGCAGTTCTTC. Translating gives CASSLALGQRNEQFF. This chain uses TRBV7-7 with TRBJ2-1; 7 bases match TRBD1. This CDR3 has 15 amino acids. Germline values: CDR1 SSHAT, CDR2 FNYEAQ (reference sequence).

This chain links TRBV4-1 with TRBJ2-1; D is undetermined. Germline V gene sequence: CDR1 MGHRA, CDR2 YSYEKL. This CDR3 is built from 16 residues. The ends were cut back, 0 bases at V and 3 bases at J, with 12 bases in the middle. CDR3 sequence reads: CASSQEPGSHYNEQFF. In DNA, the CDR3 is TGCGCCAGCAGCCAAGAGCCCGGGTCTCACTACAATGAGCAGTTCTTC.

The V gene is TRBV5-1, the J gene TRBJ1-5; TRBD1 matches 9 bases. The V and J ends lost 3 bases and 6 bases, in that order; junction bases with no gene match: 10. The CDR3 has 16 amino acids. Germline CDR1 is SGHRS and CDR2 is YFSETQ. CDR3 amino acids: CASSSTGQGEGQPQHF. CDR3 nucleotides: TGCGCCAGCAGCTCCACGGGACAGGGAGAAGGTCAGCCCCAGCATTTT.

With regard to this clone: The same CDR3 arises from other DNA sequences in this sample as well. This sequence joins TRBV29-1 and TRBJ2-7; 8 positions match TRBD1. The CDR3 has 13 amino acids. The V gene's germline CDR1 is SQVTM and CDR2 ANQGSEA. V shed 6 bases and J 4 bases; nucleotides not matched to a gene: 8. The CDR3: CSVTGQGAYEQYF. CDR3 bases: TGCAGCGTGACCGGGCAGGGGGCTTACGAGCAGTACTTC.

The CDR3 sequence is CASSSGGSPLHF. CDR3 in DNA: TGTGCCAGCAGCTCAGGGGGTTCACCCCTCCACTTT. V gene TRBV25-1 combines with J gene TRBJ1-6; 7 nucleotides match TRBD1. The CDR3 is made up of 12 amino acids. Germline CDR1 reads MGHDK; CDR2 reads SYGVNS. The trim removed 6 bases at V and 9 bases at J, leaving 2 bases unmatched.

This chain links TRBV5-1 with TRBJ1-1, with 7 positions matching TRBD1. V shed 3 bases and J 0 bases; nucleotides not matched to a gene: 5. Germline V gene data show CDR1 as SGHRS and CDR2 as YFSETQ. The CDR3 runs 15 residues. The CDR3 loop is CASSSTGSMNTEAFF. CDR3 bases: TGCGCCAGCAGCTCGACAGGGTCCATGAACACTGAAGCTTTCTTT.

The chain joins TRBV11-3 to TRBJ2-5; D unclear. The CDR3 totals 13 residues. V was pared by 5 bases and J by 1 base, with 8 bases between. The V gene's germline CDR1 is SGHNT and CDR2 YENEEA. CDR3 DNA: TGTGCCAGCAGCGGCATTGGCCAAGAGACCCAGTACTTC. Amino acids: CASSGIGQETQYF.

The genes are TRBV3-1 (or the pseudogene TRBV3-2) and TRBJ2-7; D gene ambiguous. The CDR3 totals 13 residues. Germline CDR1 and CDR2: LGHDT and YNNKEL (reference sequence). Trimming took off 4 bases at V and 3 bases at J, with 10 bases between the two ends. The CDR3 nucleotides read TGTGCCAGCAGCCTTGTGAGAGGCTACGAGCAGTACTTC. Encoded protein: CASSLVRGYEQYF.

V is TRBV28 and J is TRBJ1-6, with TRBD1 identical over 7 bases. This CDR3 is built from 15 residues. Looked up from germline, CDR1 is MDHEN and CDR2 is SYDVKM. V was clipped by 5 bases and J by 8 bases; unmatched bases: 9. DNA of the CDR3: TGTGCCAGCAGTAGATACAGGGGACGGCATTCACCCCTCCACTTT. It translates to CASSRYRGRHSPLHF.

This clone was detected a few times. The chain uses TRBV7-8 and TRBJ2-5; 7 bases agree with TRBD2. Germline lookup yields CDR1 SGHVS and CDR2 FQNEAQ. V lost 3 bases and J lost 3; bases outside the gene matches: 4. The CDR3 totals 14 residues. Written as DNA, the CDR3 is TGTGCCAGCAGCTTCTTCGGGGGGAAAGAGACCCAGTACTTC. Residues: CASSFFGGKETQYF.

V and J are TRBV3-1 (or the pseudogene TRBV3-2) and TRBJ1-2, with TRBD1 matching over 8 bases. V was clipped by 1 base and J by 8 bases; unmatched bases: 15. CDR1 and CDR2 from the germline V gene are LGHDT and YNNKEL (reference sequence). The CDR3 runs 17 residues. The CDR3 DNA sequence: TGTGCCAGCAGCCAAGGGGGCCAGGGGGCCACGATGGAGGGCTACACCTTC. It encodes CASSQGGQGATMEGYTF.

This rearrangement joins TRBV7-2 to TRBJ2-2; D is unresolved. Germline CDR1 SGHTA, CDR2 FQGNSA. The CDR3 runs 15 residues. V was pared by 5 bases and J by 4 bases, with 14 bases between. The CDR3 is CASSHDTFGTGELFF. CDR3 sequence (DNA): TGTGCCAGCAGCCACGACACATTTGGCACCGGGGAGCTGTTTTTT.

This clone was counted between two and nine times. The chain carries TRBV6-6 and TRBJ1-2; D uncertain. The CDR3 consists of 13 residues. The V gene lost 6 bases and the J gene lost 1 base, with 9 bases spanning the gap. Per the germline V gene, CDR1 is MNHNY and CDR2 is SVGAGI (reference sequence). This CDR3 is CASSPAGNYGYTF. CDR3 DNA sequence: TGTGCCAGCAGCCCGGCGGGTAACTATGGCTACACCTTC.

The chain joins TRBV6-5 to TRBJ2-5, with a possible D match to TRBD1 (5 bases). Looked up from germline, CDR1 is MNHEY and CDR2 is SVGAGI. The CDR3 has 14 amino acids. Trimming stripped 7 bases from V and 1 base from J, with 13 bases between. The CDR3: CASNRQPTQETQYF. Written as DNA, the CDR3 is TGTGCCAGCAATCGACAGCCTACCCAAGAGACCCAGTACTTC.

The chain combines TRBV9 with TRBJ2-2; the D gene is possibly TRBD1 (5 bases). Trimming took 3 bases from V and 6 from J, leaving 12 bases between them. The CDR3 contains 14 residues. Germline CDR1 and CDR2: SGDLS and YYNGEE. The CDR3, as DNA: TGTGCCAGCAGCGGAGACAGTTTCGCCGGGGAGCTGTTTTTT. Encoded protein: CASSGDSFAGELFF.

The chain is built from TRBV19 and TRBJ2-1; TRBD2 agrees at 10 bases. The germline V gene has CDR1 LNHDA and CDR2 SQIVND (reference sequence). The length of the CDR3 is 16 residues. V shed 4 bases and J 9 bases; nucleotides not matched to a gene: 12. The CDR3 protein is CASSTPQRGGIGEQFF. The CDR3 region has the DNA TGTGCCAGTAGTACCCCCCAGCGGGGGGGCATCGGTGAGCAGTTCTTC.